This TCR beta chain was sequenced during a study of cytomegalovirus exposure and HLA in healthy donors. Germline V gene data show CDR1 as LGHNT and CDR2 as FRNRAP. V lost 1 base and J lost 1; bases outside the gene matches: 6. The CDR3 covers 17 residues. A note on this clone: Its antigen is not identified.

Study-level points and caveats: A highly shared variant cluster was judged a likely technical artifact. Cytomegalovirus-associated status was assigned to approximately 160 TCR beta chains.

PCR amplification relied on 60 Vbeta primers (plus 13 Jbeta primers). Per the original methods: As a later analysis found, there were 80 million or so unique TCR beta chains, of which roughly 11 million were shared. Only in-frame clones appear in the TCRdb table, and some are missing; sequencing was by immunoSEQ multiplex PCR. V, J and clone size derive from that table, while D and trimming were established from the DNA sequence. The sample lists roughly 180,000 clones, approximately 86% occurring once. This TCR was sampled from a male donor in good health and CMV-seronegative. This sequence joins TRBV12-5 and TRBJ2-1; 8 bases match TRBD2. Sequencing was performed on PBMCs. The CDR3 nucleotides are TGTGCTAGTGGTTTGGCTCGCATAGCGGGATCCTACAATGAGCAGTTCTTC. Translation: CASGLARIAGSYNEQFF.